This is a list of T cell receptor beta chains from one sample in a study of radiotherapy plus CTLA-4 blockade in lung cancer. The data were produced by immunoSEQ multiplex PCR, yet TCRdb's version contains in-frame clones alone and is incomplete. Of over 80,000 clones detected, roughly four fifths appear once; the ten largest clones hold 0.82%. Sequenced material: peripheral blood, taken from a patient treated with radiotherapy plus ipilimumab. Receptors originate from a human donor with non-small cell lung cancer who had stable disease on radiotherapy plus ipilimumab. CDR3s include the opening cysteine and the closing phenylalanine or tryptophan. Fields, in order: J gene, V gene, D gene, clone size, CDR3 DNA, CDR3 protein. The D gene is left open where the match is weak. The size entry is marked missing in some rows and otherwise reads once, few, many or a size class.

J gene: TRBJ1-2; V gene: TRBV5-1; D gene: -; clone size: -; CDR3 DNA: TGCGCCAGCAGCCCAGGCGACTATGGCTACACCTTC; CDR3 protein: CASSPGDYGYTF
J gene: TRBJ2-1; V gene: TRBV7-3; D gene: -; clone size: once; CDR3 DNA: TGTGCCAGCAGCCCCCGGACACCGAGCTCCTACAATGAGCAGTTCTTC; CDR3 protein: CASSPRTPSSYNEQFF
J gene: TRBJ2-7; V gene: TRBV18; D gene: -; clone size: -; CDR3 DNA: TGTGCCAGCTCACCAGGATCATACGAGCAGTACTTC; CDR3 protein: CASSPGSYEQYF
J gene: TRBJ1-2; V gene: TRBV20-1; D gene: -; clone size: -; CDR3 DNA: TGCAGTGCCGCTGGGAGCTATGGCTACACCTTC; CDR3 protein: CSAAGSYGYTF
J gene: TRBJ1-2; V gene: TRBV6-1; D gene: -; clone size: -; CDR3 DNA: TGTGCCAGCAGTGACGGTGGGGGGGCCGGGGGCTACACCTTC; CDR3 protein: CASSDGGGAGGYTF
J gene: TRBJ2-1; V gene: TRBV5-3; D gene: TRBD2; clone size: -; CDR3 DNA: TGTGCCAGAAGCTCCCTGGGGGGTAGCGGGAGCTACAATGAGCAGTTCTTC; CDR3 protein: CARSSLGGSGSYNEQFF
J gene: TRBJ2-1; V gene: TRBV28; D gene: -; clone size: -; CDR3 DNA: TGTGCCAGCAGCCCCCCAGGTAGCTCCTACAATGAGCAGTTCTTC; CDR3 protein: CASSPPGSSYNEQFF
J gene: TRBJ1-2; V gene: TRBV2; D gene: -; clone size: -; CDR3 DNA: TGTGCCAGCAGTCGAAGGGGCTGGGATGGCTACACCTTC; CDR3 protein: CASSRRGWDGYTF
J gene: TRBJ2-7; V gene: TRBV28; D gene: TRBD1; clone size: -; CDR3 DNA: TGTGCCAGCAGTTTCCCCGACAGGGCGGCCTACGAGCAGTACTTC; CDR3 protein: CASSFPDRAAYEQYF
J gene: TRBJ1-1; V gene: TRBV19; D gene: -; clone size: -; CDR3 DNA: TGTGCCAGTAGCGCTTGGGGCCTTGAAGCTTTCTTT; CDR3 protein: CASSAWGLEAFF
J gene: TRBJ2-5; V gene: TRBV6-9; D gene: -; clone size: -; CDR3 DNA: TGTGCCAGCAACTCACCGGAGGGACTGGACGAAGAGACCCAGTACTTC; CDR3 protein: CASNSPEGLDEETQYF
J gene: TRBJ1-1; V gene: TRBV7-8; D gene: -; clone size: -; CDR3 DNA: TGTGCCAGCAGCCCAGGCGGGGGGCGGGCTGAAGCTTTCTTT; CDR3 protein: CASSPGGGRAEAFF
J gene: TRBJ2-5; V gene: TRBV28; D gene: TRBD1; clone size: -; CDR3 DNA: TGTGCCAGCAGTTTTACCGGGACAGGGGGCTTCGGAACCCAGTACTTC; CDR3 protein: CASSFTGTGGFGTQYF
J gene: TRBJ2-7; V gene: TRBV19; D gene: TRBD2; clone size: -; CDR3 DNA: TGTGCCAGTAGTCTGGGACTAGCTAACTTATACGAGCAGTACTTC; CDR3 protein: CASSLGLANLYEQYF
J gene: TRBJ2-7; V gene: TRBV6-1; D gene: TRBD2; clone size: -; CDR3 DNA: TGTGCCAGCAGTGAAGGACTAGCGGGGGGCCCCTACGAGCAGTACTTC; CDR3 protein: CASSEGLAGGPYEQYF
J gene: TRBJ1-4; V gene: TRBV19; D gene: -; clone size: once; CDR3 DNA: TGTGCCAGTAGAAGGGAGGGTCGGGGAACTAATGAAAAACTGTTTTTT; CDR3 protein: CASRREGRGTNEKLFF
J gene: TRBJ2-2; V gene: TRBV5-1; D gene: -; clone size: -; CDR3 DNA: TGCGCCAGCAGCAACTCCTTGCACACCGGGGAGCTGTTTTTT; CDR3 protein: CASSNSLHTGELFF
J gene: TRBJ1-5; V gene: TRBV11-2; D gene: TRBD1; clone size: -; CDR3 DNA: TGTGCCAGCAGCGCTACAGGGGGTTATAATCAGCCCCAGCATTTT; CDR3 protein: CASSATGGYNQPQHF
J gene: TRBJ2-7; V gene: TRBV19; D gene: TRBD1; clone size: -; CDR3 DNA: TGTGCCAGTAGGCGGACAGGCAGCTCCTACGAGCAGTACTTC; CDR3 protein: CASRRTGSSYEQYF
J gene: TRBJ1-1; V gene: TRBV7-6; D gene: -; clone size: few; CDR3 DNA: TGTGCCAGCAGCTTAGCGGCAGGGGTACATCCTGAAGCTTTCTTT; CDR3 protein: CASSLAAGVHPEAFF
J gene: TRBJ2-2; V gene: TRBV9; D gene: -; clone size: -; CDR3 DNA: TGTGCCAGCAGCACCAGTTCCACCGGGGAGCTGTTTTTT; CDR3 protein: CASSTSSTGELFF
J gene: TRBJ2-3; V gene: TRBV27; D gene: TRBD1; clone size: -; CDR3 DNA: TGTGCCAGCAGATTGTCGACAGGGAACGAAATGGCTAGCACAGATACGCAGTATTTT; CDR3 protein: CASRLSTGNEMASTDTQYF
J gene: TRBJ1-2; V gene: TRBV6-5; D gene: -; clone size: -; CDR3 DNA: TGTGCCAGCAGTTACTCGGGGGGCGTCTGGGGCTACACCTTC; CDR3 protein: CASSYSGGVWGYTF
J gene: TRBJ1-3; V gene: TRBV5-1; D gene: -; clone size: -; CDR3 DNA: TGCGCCAGCAGCTTGCAGGCAGGGATGGGAAACACCATATATTTT; CDR3 protein: CASSLQAGMGNTIYF
J gene: TRBJ2-5; V gene: TRBV11-2; D gene: -; clone size: -; CDR3 DNA: TGTGCCAGCATCAGGGGATTAGGAGAGACCCAGTACTTC; CDR3 protein: CASIRGLGETQYF
J gene: TRBJ1-5; V gene: TRBV7-2; D gene: -; clone size: -; CDR3 DNA: TGTGCCAGCAGCACCGAAGGGGGGCGCCTGGGACAGCCCCAGCATTTT; CDR3 protein: CASSTEGGRLGQPQHF
J gene: TRBJ1-1; V gene: TRBV20-1; D gene: -; clone size: few; CDR3 DNA: TGCAGTGCTAGAGCGGAGACTGAAGCTTTCTTT; CDR3 protein: CSARAETEAFF
J gene: TRBJ2-2; V gene: TRBV7-3; D gene: -; clone size: -; CDR3 DNA: TGTGCCAGCAGCTCCTTCGGGATGGAGTTAGGCACCGGGGAGCTGTTTTTT; CDR3 protein: CASSSFGMELGTGELFF
J gene: TRBJ1-5; V gene: TRBV7-6; D gene: TRBD1; clone size: -; CDR3 DNA: TGTGCCAGCAGCTTAGGGACAGGGGAAGGTCAGCCCCAGCATTTT; CDR3 protein: CASSLGTGEGQPQHF
J gene: TRBJ2-1; V gene: TRBV19; D gene: -; clone size: -; CDR3 DNA: TGTGCCAGTAGTATCTCCTCGGGCAGAAATGAGCAGTTCTTC; CDR3 protein: CASSISSGRNEQFF
J gene: TRBJ2-7; V gene: TRBV28; D gene: -; clone size: -; CDR3 DNA: TGTGCCAGCAGTAGTGGTCGGGAGCAGTACTTC; CDR3 protein: CASSSGREQYF
J gene: TRBJ1-6; V gene: TRBV2; D gene: TRBD1; clone size: -; CDR3 DNA: TGTGCCGGCAGGGGGGGGACAATCGAGAAATCACCCCTCCACTTT; CDR3 protein: CAGRGGTIEKSPLHF
J gene: TRBJ2-1; V gene: TRBV27; D gene: -; clone size: -; CDR3 DNA: TGTGCCAGCCGAGATGCGTCCCCCTACAATGAGCAGTTCTTC; CDR3 protein: CASRDASPYNEQFF
J gene: TRBJ2-3; V gene: TRBV5-1; D gene: TRBD2; clone size: -; CDR3 DNA: TGCGCCAGCAGCTTGGGGAGCGGGGGGGACCCAGATACGCAGTATTTT; CDR3 protein: CASSLGSGGDPDTQYF
J gene: TRBJ2-7; V gene: TRBV6-5; D gene: TRBD2; clone size: -; CDR3 DNA: TGTGCCAGCAGTTACTCGAGCGGGGAGGGCTACGAGCAGTACTTC; CDR3 protein: CASSYSSGEGYEQYF
J gene: TRBJ1-3; V gene: TRBV7-9; D gene: -; clone size: -; CDR3 DNA: TGTGCCAGCAGCTCGTTTGGGGCCCGCTCAGGAAACACCATATATTTT; CDR3 protein: CASSSFGARSGNTIYF
J gene: TRBJ2-1; V gene: TRBV25-1; D gene: -; clone size: -; CDR3 DNA: TGTGCCAGCATCCTGGGCAATGAGCAGTTCTTC; CDR3 protein: CASILGNEQFF
J gene: TRBJ2-7; V gene: TRBV28; D gene: -; clone size: -; CDR3 DNA: TGTGCCAGCAGTTTCCAGCATTACGAGCAGTACTTC; CDR3 protein: CASSFQHYEQYF
J gene: TRBJ1-6; V gene: TRBV5-6; D gene: -; clone size: -; CDR3 DNA: TGTGCCAGCAGCTTGCTGAATGATATGGGCCCAGATAATTCACCCCTCCACTTT; CDR3 protein: CASSLLNDMGPDNSPLHF
J gene: TRBJ2-1; V gene: TRBV19; D gene: -; clone size: -; CDR3 DNA: TGTGCCAGTAGTAGTCCCCCTTTAGGGTCCAATGAGCAGTTCTTC; CDR3 protein: CASSSPPLGSNEQFF
J gene: TRBJ1-3; V gene: TRBV9; D gene: -; clone size: -; CDR3 DNA: TGTGCCAGCAGCGTAGACCCAGGGCCCTCTGGAAACACCATATATTTT; CDR3 protein: CASSVDPGPSGNTIYF
J gene: TRBJ2-1; V gene: TRBV30; D gene: TRBD2; clone size: -; CDR3 DNA: TGTGCCTGGAGCGCCCTCTCTAGCGGGAGAGTCTACAATGAGCAGTTCTTC; CDR3 protein: CAWSALSSGRVYNEQFF
J gene: TRBJ2-7; V gene: TRBV27; D gene: -; clone size: -; CDR3 DNA: TGTGCCAGCAGTTCAGGTCCTGGTGAGGGGGAGCAGTACTTC; CDR3 protein: CASSSGPGEGEQYF
J gene: TRBJ2-3; V gene: TRBV5-1; D gene: -; clone size: -; CDR3 DNA: TGCGCCAGCAAGTCTGACATAGCTGCAGATACGCAGTATTTT; CDR3 protein: CASKSDIAADTQYF
J gene: TRBJ2-5; V gene: TRBV30; D gene: TRBD2; clone size: -; CDR3 DNA: TGTGCCTGGAGGGAACGGGGGGGCCTTGAGACCCAGTACTTC; CDR3 protein: CAWRERGGLETQYF
J gene: TRBJ2-5; V gene: TRBV19; D gene: TRBD2; clone size: -; CDR3 DNA: TGTGCCAGTAGTATAGGAGGAGCGGGGGGAGAGACCCAGTACTTC; CDR3 protein: CASSIGGAGGETQYF
J gene: TRBJ1-2; V gene: TRBV19; D gene: TRBD1; clone size: -; CDR3 DNA: TGTGCCATCAGGACAGGGGGTATCTATGGCTACACCTTC; CDR3 protein: CAIRTGGIYGYTF
J gene: TRBJ1-4; V gene: TRBV9; D gene: -; clone size: -; CDR3 DNA: TGTGCCAGCAGCTTTAGTAGCCAGCATGAAAAACTGTTTTTT; CDR3 protein: CASSFSSQHEKLFF
J gene: TRBJ1-5; V gene: TRBV28; D gene: -; clone size: -; CDR3 DNA: TGTGCCAGCAGTAACCGGGAAGGGTCCAATCAGCCCCAGCATTTT; CDR3 protein: CASSNREGSNQPQHF
J gene: TRBJ2-2; V gene: TRBV19; D gene: -; clone size: few; CDR3 DNA: TGTGCCAGTAGGACCGCCCTTACCGGGGAGCTGTTTTTT; CDR3 protein: CASRTALTGELFF
J gene: TRBJ1-2; V gene: TRBV6-4; D gene: -; clone size: few; CDR3 DNA: TGTGCCAGCAGTGAGGGCCGGGCCTCCATTGGCTACACCTTC; CDR3 protein: CASSEGRASIGYTF
J gene: TRBJ1-5; V gene: TRBV19; D gene: -; clone size: once; CDR3 DNA: TGTGCCAGTAGTATAGTCGGACATCCAAATCAGCCCCAGCATTTT; CDR3 protein: CASSIVGHPNQPQHF
J gene: TRBJ1-3; V gene: TRBV30; D gene: -; clone size: -; CDR3 DNA: TGTGCCTGGAGCCAAAGGGGGGTGGGAGGAAACACCATATATTTT; CDR3 protein: CAWSQRGVGGNTIYF
J gene: TRBJ2-7; V gene: TRBV6-5; D gene: TRBD1; clone size: -; CDR3 DNA: TGTGCCAGCAGTAATCCGGGACAGGGGCGGCACGAGCAGTACTTC; CDR3 protein: CASSNPGQGRHEQYF